This record looks at one TCR beta chain sequence and its context. Its antigen is still unknown. This sample is drawn from a study of T cells in Graves' hyperthyroidism and ophthalmopathy. Study results and limitations: Clonotypes that were expanded in thyroid above 0.001 mostly appeared in blood too.

Amplification yielded TCR beta CDR3 regions, with RNA transcripts as the source. RT-PCR in the first round (using the HTBI primer set) targeted the TCR CDR3. Each CDR3 protein is one row after TCRdb ran MiXCR on the multiplex PCR reads. The sample lists some 550,000 distinct CDR3 sequences; around 21% were seen once. PBMCs were obtained from approximately 9.2 ml fresh peripheral blood. This CDR3 spans 13 amino acids. The germline gives CDR1 ENHRY, CDR2 SYGVKD. V dropped 10 bases and J dropped 5; count of bases not matched to a gene: 11. The clonotype was recovered from a man aged 18 to 29 with Graves' hyperthyroidism. The J gene is TRBJ2-7, the V gene TRBV10-3, with TRBD2 matching 7 bases. Sequencing input: blood. CDR3 residues: CATLREDRDEQYF. Written as DNA, the CDR3 is TGTGCCACCCTTCGGGAGGATAGGGACGAGCAGTACTTC.